This entry is about one TCR beta chain. Its antigen is not known. V was shortened by 5 bases and J by 5 bases, with 9 bases between the two germline ends. This CDR3 contains 12 residues. Per germline, CDR1 SGHDN and CDR2 FVKESK. The data derive from a study of OX40 agonist ivuxolimab in advanced cancers. Study results and caveats: Clonal expansion by week 6 occurred in CD4+ and CD8+ blood T cells (at 0.1 to 3.0 mg/kg).

Clones were read by immunoSEQ multiplex PCR, and TCRdb kept only the in-frame ones, dropping some. Of 62,000 or so clones in the sample, approximately 89% were seen once. The genes are TRBV14 and TRBJ2-5; tentatively, D is TRBD2 (5 bases). The receptor comes from an adult with an advanced solid tumor such as melanoma, head and neck, liver or kidney cancer. The specimen was CD4+ or CD8+ T cells sorted from blood, collected in a trial of the OX40 agonist ivuxolimab. The CDR3 protein is CASSYSVETQYF. Here the CDR3 DNA reads TGTGCCAGCAGCTATAGCGTCGAGACCCAGTACTTC.